The rows below give T cell receptor beta chains drawn from one sample of a study of T cell responses to AZD1222 COVID-19 vaccine. Generated by immunoSEQ multiplex PCR, the TCRdb table keeps only in-frame clones and is missing some. Of 150,000 to 200,000 clones listed, under 95% were seen once; the top ten hold under 6%. The material was peripheral blood, obtained 28 days after the second AZD1222 dose. These receptors were collected from an adult who received the AZD1222 COVID-19 vaccine. CDR3s leave out the opening cysteine and the closing phenylalanine or tryptophan. Only part of the rows carry a size: once, few, many, or a class if the clone is expanded.

cdr3_aa	clone_size	j_call	v_call
ASSSLARGEQF	-	TRBJ2-1	TRBV7-9
ASSPGTSGRALMNEQF	-	TRBJ2-1	TRBV9
ASSEGSGLADYEQY	once	TRBJ2-7	TRBV25-1
ASSRTRDSPNQPQH	-	TRBJ1-5	TRBV18
ASSRGTGGENEQF	-	TRBJ2-1	TRBV5-1
ASSLGGPSYEQY	-	TRBJ2-7	TRBV27
ATSDMRNTGELF	-	TRBJ2-2	TRBV24-1
ASSLIRNTGELF	-	TRBJ2-2	TRBV19
ASSPPGVGEKLF	-	TRBJ1-4	TRBV18
SSPGENEQF	-	TRBJ2-1	TRBV20-1
SVESLSNEQF	-	TRBJ2-1	TRBV29-1
SASRGEKLF	-	TRBJ1-4	TRBV20-1
SVDINYGYT	once	TRBJ1-2	TRBV29-1
ASGGPANEKLF	-	TRBJ1-4	TRBV30
ASSQAGSVNTEAF	-	TRBJ1-1	TRBV4-1
ASSLTGQGGNQPQH	-	TRBJ1-5	TRBV7-9
ASSYSQGFGYEQY	once	TRBJ2-7	TRBV6-5
ASSFLAGVSEQY	-	TRBJ2-7	TRBV6-2/TRBV6-3
ASSPTRDSSYNEQF	-	TRBJ2-1	TRBV7-9
ASSPGVVAKNIQY	-	TRBJ2-4	TRBV27
ASSPVGWDHSVSTEAF	-	TRBJ1-1	TRBV28
ASSPVVGPGSSQPQH	-	TRBJ1-5	TRBV7-8
ASSPGGGVGSNEQF	-	TRBJ2-1	TRBV7-9
ASSSDGYEQY	-	TRBJ2-7	TRBV7-9
ASTSGGAGGPEAF	-	TRBJ1-1	TRBV6-5
ASSYSSRETEAF	-	TRBJ1-1	TRBV6-6
ASSRTDDNEQF	few	TRBJ2-1	TRBV6-5
ASGGGTSTDTQY	-	TRBJ2-3	TRBV9
ASSPLKGGGGFSYNEQF	-	TRBJ2-1	TRBV27
ASIGLRGLAYGYT	-	TRBJ1-2	TRBV28
ASSEATRGGQPQH	once	TRBJ1-5	TRBV2
ASSLRTNYEQY	-	TRBJ2-7	TRBV7-2
ASAPGLNYGYT	-	TRBJ1-2	TRBV19
ASSYSETGPGYT	-	TRBJ1-2	TRBV6-5
ASSSLGRGGGYT	once	TRBJ1-2	TRBV6-5
ASSYGGIYEQY	-	TRBJ2-7	TRBV6-2/TRBV6-3
ASRNRSSGNTIY	-	TRBJ1-3	TRBV7-2
ASSSSLGRNSPLH	-	TRBJ1-6	TRBV7-6
ASILGGAGEAYGYT	-	TRBJ1-2	TRBV7-8
ASSLGGSSYNSPLH	-	TRBJ1-6	TRBV7-9
ASSFFGSGANTGELF	-	TRBJ2-2	TRBV28
ASSSAGGVYEQY	-	TRBJ2-7	TRBV28
ATSDPGLAGGRAYNEQF	-	TRBJ2-1	TRBV24-1
ASSNRGTGELF	-	TRBJ2-2	TRBV19
AWSADGPYEKLF	-	TRBJ1-4	TRBV30
ASSPSRGSGQPQH	-	TRBJ1-5	TRBV4-3
ASSDAAGGAQY	-	TRBJ2-5	TRBV10-1
ASSQEQIYNSPLH	-	TRBJ1-6	TRBV4-3
ASSSTGTSGYNEQF	-	TRBJ2-1	TRBV7-9
ASSSTRRVTNEKLF	-	TRBJ1-4	TRBV11-2
ASSPGQMYQETQY	-	TRBJ2-5	TRBV14
AWSNLNSEQY	few	TRBJ2-7	TRBV30
ASSEAAGHNEKLF	-	TRBJ1-4	TRBV6-1
ASSFPGTVNTGELF	-	TRBJ2-2	TRBV7-6